A single sample gave rise to the 23 T cell receptor beta chains below, sequenced in a study of T cells expressing NK-cell markers. TCRdb processed the 5' RACE reads again and assigns one entry to each CDR3 protein, with no DNA. Its clone listing holds approximately 460,000 distinct CDR3 sequences. Sequencing used blood T cells: a sorted CD56 or NKG2C T cell subset, CD4+ or CD8+ T cells, or bulk PBMC T cells (not recorded which). The source of these receptors is a woman aged 18 to 75 in good health.

The chain recombines TRBV3-1 with TRBJ2-7. This CDR3 spans 13 amino acids. CDR1 is LGHDT and CDR2 is YNNKEL in the germline V gene (reference sequence). This CDR3 is CASSQGSNYEQYF.

CDR3 region: CASSLTWGEGNEQFF. V and J are TRBV7-2 and TRBJ2-1; there is no DNA to check the TCRdb D call of TRBD2. In germline, CDR1 is SGHTA, CDR2 FQGNSA. The CDR3 is 15 residues long.

The chain recombines TRBV9 with TRBJ1-1. Germline V gene sequence: CDR1 SGDLS, CDR2 YYNGEE. This CDR3 spans 18 amino acids. CDR3 in amino acids: CASSGGLASMGMNTEAFF.

The genes are TRBV29-1 and TRBJ2-7. The germline V gene encodes CDR1 SQVTM and CDR2 ANQGSEA. This CDR3 region has 12 residues. This CDR3 is CSVSGSSYEQYF.

The V gene is TRBV28, the J gene TRBJ2-7; TCRdb's assignment of TRBD2 cannot be checked, as there is no DNA. Per the germline V gene, CDR1 is MDHEN and CDR2 is SYDVKM. This CDR3 is built from 14 residues. The CDR3 sequence: CASSLLAGAYEQYF.

The chain carries TRBV6-6 and TRBJ2-7. The CDR3 has 13 amino acids. Germline V CDR1 and CDR2: MNHNY, SVGAGI (reference sequence). CDR3 protein: CASSYSGYYEQYF.

This chain connects TRBV4-3 to TRBJ2-2. Germline values: CDR1 LGHNA, CDR2 YSLEER. This CDR3 contains 17 residues. The CDR3 protein is CASSQDLVDSLAGELFF.

V gene TRBV20-1 combines with J gene TRBJ2-3. In germline, CDR1 is DFQATT, CDR2 SNEGSKA (reference sequence). The length of the CDR3 is 15 residues. CDR3: CSARDFLSSTDTQYF.

The chain links TRBV3-1 to TRBJ2-7; TCRdb lists TRBD2, though no DNA is available to test this call. The germline V gene encodes CDR1 LGHDT and CDR2 YNNKEL (reference sequence). The CDR3 spans 16 residues. The CDR3: CASSPTLAGSPYEQYF.

The chain couples TRBV20-1 to TRBJ2-2; TCRdb calls TRBD1, which cannot be checked without DNA. Per germline, CDR1 DFQATT and CDR2 SNEGSKA (reference sequence). CDR3 size: 15 residues. The CDR3 spells CSARDNRANTGELFF.

The chain is built from TRBV18 and TRBJ1-4; with no DNA, the TCRdb D assignment of TRBD1 cannot be verified. CDR3 length equals 16 residues. Germline CDR1 and CDR2: KGHSH and LQKENI. The CDR3 region is CASSPFWGSTNEKLFF. Full variable domain (remainder filled in from reference TRBV18 and TRBJ1-4): NAGVMQNPRHLVRRRGQEARLRCSPMKGHSHVYWYRQLPEEGLKFMVYLQKENIIDESGMPKERFSAEFPKEGPSILRIQQVVRGDSAAYFCASSPFWGSTNEKLFFGSGTQLSVL.

This rearrangement joins TRBV23-1 to TRBJ2-2; TCRdb designates TRBD1, a call that cannot be tested without DNA. TRBV23-1 is annotated as an ORF whose role is uncertain. The CDR3 totals 15 residues. The CDR3 protein is CASSRTRGNTGELFF.

The chain employs TRBV9 and TRBJ2-1. The CDR3 contains 15 residues. CDR1 and CDR2 from the germline V gene are SGDLS and YYNGEE. The CDR3 region is CASSVFISSYNEQFF.

The chain carries TRBV4-2 and TRBJ2-1. This CDR3 contains 14 residues. Germline CDR1 and CDR2: LGHNA and YNFKEQ. CDR3 amino acids: CASSAREDGDEQFF.

The chain joins TRBV9 to TRBJ2-1. In germline, CDR1 is SGDLS, CDR2 YYNGEE. The CDR3 contains 11 residues. The CDR3 sequence: CASSENNEQFF.

J is TRBJ2-7 and V is TRBV5-1; TCRdb indicates TRBD2, and absent DNA this call remains unverified. Germline assignment: CDR1 SGHRS and CDR2 YFSETQ. The CDR3 runs to 18 residues. Here the CDR3 reads CASSLGLAGFRSSYEQYF.

This chain uses TRBV7-2 with TRBJ2-2; absent DNA, TCRdb's TRBD2 call cannot be checked. Germline CDR1 SGHTA, CDR2 FQGNSA. This CDR3 has 13 amino acids. CDR3 loop: CASSLGTLGELFF.

This rearrangement joins TRBV5-1 to TRBJ1-2; the TCRdb call, TRBD1, lacks DNA for checking. In germline, CDR1 is SGHRS, CDR2 YFSETQ. The CDR3 loop spans 15 amino acids. CDR3 in amino acids: CASKQSPIANYGYTF. Using reference TRBV5-1 and TRBJ1-2 for the parts outside the CDR3, the full variable domain is KAGVTQTPRYLIKTRGQQVTLSCSPISGHRSVSWYQQTPGQGLQFLFEYFSETQRNKGNFPGRFSGRQFSNSRSEMNVSTLELGDSALYLCASKQSPIANYGYTFGSGTRLTVV.

The chain carries TRBV19 and TRBJ1-2; there is no DNA to check the TCRdb D call of TRBD1. CDR3 length: 13 residues. CDR1 is LNHDA and CDR2 is SQIVND in the germline V gene (reference sequence). The CDR3 spells CATVLGFGYGYTF.

The V and J genes are TRBV6-2 or TRBV6-3 and TRBJ2-1; the TCRdb call, TRBD2, lacks DNA for checking. The CDR3 runs 16 residues. CDR1 and CDR2 from the germline V gene are MNHEY and SVGEGT. CDR3 amino acids: CASSAYGRAIWNEQFF.

V usage is TRBV5-1 and J usage is TRBJ2-1; the D call of TRBD2 rests on TCRdb alone, since no DNA is present to check it. The CDR3 has 13 amino acids. CDR1 SGHRS and CDR2 YFSETQ come from the germline V gene. CDR3 protein: CASSLGQEGEQFF.

The V call is TRBV4-3, the J call TRBJ2-3. Germline CDR1 LGHNA, CDR2 YSLEER. CDR3 size: 14 residues. This chain's CDR3 is CASSPSSTAYTQYF.

The rearrangement links TRBV10-3 to TRBJ2-3; TCRdb outputs TRBD1, but without DNA this stays unchecked. The CDR3 contains 12 residues. Germline CDR1 ENHRY, CDR2 SYGVKD. CDR3: CATGQPTDTQYF.